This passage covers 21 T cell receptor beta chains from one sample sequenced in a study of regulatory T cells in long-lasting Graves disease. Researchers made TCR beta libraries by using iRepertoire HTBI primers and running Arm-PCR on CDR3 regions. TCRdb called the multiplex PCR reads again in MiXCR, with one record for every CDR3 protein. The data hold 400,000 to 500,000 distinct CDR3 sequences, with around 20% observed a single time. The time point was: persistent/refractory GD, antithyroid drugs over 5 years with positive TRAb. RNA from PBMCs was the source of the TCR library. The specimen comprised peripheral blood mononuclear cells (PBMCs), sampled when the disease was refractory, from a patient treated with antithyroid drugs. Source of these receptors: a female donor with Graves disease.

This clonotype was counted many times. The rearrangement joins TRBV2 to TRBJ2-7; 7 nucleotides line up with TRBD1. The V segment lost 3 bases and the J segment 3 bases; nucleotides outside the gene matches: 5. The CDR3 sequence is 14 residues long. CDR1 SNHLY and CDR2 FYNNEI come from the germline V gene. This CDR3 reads CASSEAAGGYEQYF. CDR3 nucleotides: TGTGCCAGCAGTGAGGCGGCAGGGGGCTACGAGCAGTACTTC. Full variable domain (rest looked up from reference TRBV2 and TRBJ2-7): EPEVTQTPSHQVTQMGQEVILRCVPISNHLYFYWYRQILGQKVEFLVSFYNNEISEKSEIFDDQFSVERPDGSNFTLKIRSTKLEDSAMYFCASSEAAGGYEQYFGPGTRLTVT.

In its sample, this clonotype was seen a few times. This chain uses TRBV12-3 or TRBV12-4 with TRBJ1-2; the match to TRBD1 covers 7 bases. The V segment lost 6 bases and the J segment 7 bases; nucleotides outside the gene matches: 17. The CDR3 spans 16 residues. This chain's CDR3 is CASSPGQAGALGGYTF. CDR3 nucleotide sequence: TGTGCCAGCAGCCCAGGACAGGCGGGGGCGCTGGGTGGCTACACCTTC.

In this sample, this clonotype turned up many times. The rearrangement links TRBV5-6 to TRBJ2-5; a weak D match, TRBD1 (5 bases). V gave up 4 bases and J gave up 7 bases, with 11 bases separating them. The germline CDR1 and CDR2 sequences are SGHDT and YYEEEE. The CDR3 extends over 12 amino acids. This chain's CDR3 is CASSHTGATQYF. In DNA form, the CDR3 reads TGTGCCAGCAGCCATACTGGGGCGACCCAGTACTTC.

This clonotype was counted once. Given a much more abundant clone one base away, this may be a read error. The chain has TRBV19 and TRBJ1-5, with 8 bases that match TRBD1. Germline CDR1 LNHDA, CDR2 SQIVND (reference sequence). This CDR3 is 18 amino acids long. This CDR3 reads CASSVDYQDRDFNQPQHF. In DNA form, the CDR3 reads TGTGCCAGTAGTGTAGATTACCAGGACAGGGATTTCAATCAGCCCCAGCATTTT.

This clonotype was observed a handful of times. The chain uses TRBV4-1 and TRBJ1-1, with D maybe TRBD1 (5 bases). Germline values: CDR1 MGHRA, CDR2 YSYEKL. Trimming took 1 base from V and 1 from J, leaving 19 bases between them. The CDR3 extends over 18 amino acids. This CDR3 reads CASSQVDGRQGPNTEAFF. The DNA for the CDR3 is TGCGCCAGCAGCCAAGTGGACGGAAGGCAGGGACCGAACACTGAAGCTTTCTTT.

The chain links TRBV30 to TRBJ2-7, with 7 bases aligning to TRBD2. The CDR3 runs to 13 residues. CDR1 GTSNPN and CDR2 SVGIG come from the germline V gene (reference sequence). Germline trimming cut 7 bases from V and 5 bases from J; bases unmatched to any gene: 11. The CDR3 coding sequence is TGTGCCTTATTGGGAGGGGAGTTCAACGAGCAGTACTTC. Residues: CALLGGEFNEQYF.

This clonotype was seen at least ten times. The CDR3 spells CASSSLAGESSYEQYF. The CDR3 DNA is TGTGCCAGCAGTTCCCTAGCGGGAGAGTCGTCCTACGAGCAGTACTTC. The J gene is TRBJ2-7, the V gene TRBV27; 10 bases fit TRBD2. The CDR3 length is 16 residues. The V segment lost 4 bases and the J segment 1 base; nucleotides outside the gene matches: 7. Germline V gene data show CDR1 as MNHEY and CDR2 as SMNVEV (reference sequence).

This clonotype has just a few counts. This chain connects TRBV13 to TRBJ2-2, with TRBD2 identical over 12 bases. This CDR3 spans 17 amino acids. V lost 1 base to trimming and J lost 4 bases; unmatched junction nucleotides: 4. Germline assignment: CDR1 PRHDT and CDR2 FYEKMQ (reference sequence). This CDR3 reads CASSLVQLAGGTGELFF. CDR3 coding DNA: TGTGCCAGCAGCTTAGTACAACTAGCGGGAGGCACCGGGGAGCTGTTTTTT.

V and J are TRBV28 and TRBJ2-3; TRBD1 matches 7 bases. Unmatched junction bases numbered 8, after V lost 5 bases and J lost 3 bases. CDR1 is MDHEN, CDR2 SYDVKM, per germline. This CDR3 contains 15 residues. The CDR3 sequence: CASSAPTGRTDTQYF. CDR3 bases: TGTGCCAGCAGTGCCCCGACAGGGCGGACAGATACGCAGTATTTT.

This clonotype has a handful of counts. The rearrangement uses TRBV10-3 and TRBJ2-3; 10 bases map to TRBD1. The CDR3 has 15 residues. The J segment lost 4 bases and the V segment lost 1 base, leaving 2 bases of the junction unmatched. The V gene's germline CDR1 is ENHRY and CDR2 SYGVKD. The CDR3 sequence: CAISEFGQGADTQYF. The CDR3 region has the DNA TGTGCCATCAGTGAGTTTGGACAGGGGGCAGATACGCAGTATTTT.

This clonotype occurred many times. CDR3 in amino acids: CASNPDTIHYEQYF. The CDR3 nucleotides read TGTGCCAGCAACCCGGATACTATCCACTACGAGCAGTACTTC. V usage is TRBV6-1 and J usage is TRBJ2-7, with D unresolved. Trimming stripped 7 bases from V and 3 bases from J, with 16 bases between. The CDR3 runs to 14 residues. From germline, CDR1 is MNHNS and CDR2 SASEGT.

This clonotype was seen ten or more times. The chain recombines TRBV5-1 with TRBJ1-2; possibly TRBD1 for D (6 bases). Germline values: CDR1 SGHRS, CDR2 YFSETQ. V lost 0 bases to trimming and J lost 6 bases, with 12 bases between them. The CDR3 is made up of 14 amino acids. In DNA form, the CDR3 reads TGCGCCAGCAGCTTGGATGCAGGGGAGGATGGCTACACCTTC. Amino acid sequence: CASSLDAGEDGYTF.

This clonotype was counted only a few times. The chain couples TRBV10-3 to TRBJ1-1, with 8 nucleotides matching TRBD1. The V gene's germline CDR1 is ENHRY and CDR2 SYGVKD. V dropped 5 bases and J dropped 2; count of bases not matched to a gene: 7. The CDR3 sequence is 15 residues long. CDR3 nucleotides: TGTGCCATCAGTCGAGGGACAGGAACCAACACTGAAGCTTTCTTT. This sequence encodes CAISRGTGTNTEAFF.

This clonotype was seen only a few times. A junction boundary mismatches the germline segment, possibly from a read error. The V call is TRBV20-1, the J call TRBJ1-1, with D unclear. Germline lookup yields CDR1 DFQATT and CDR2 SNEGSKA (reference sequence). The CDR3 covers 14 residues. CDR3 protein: CSASSSRRSTEVFF. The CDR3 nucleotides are TGCAGTGCTAGCTCGTCAAGGAGGAGCACTGAAGTTTTCTTT.

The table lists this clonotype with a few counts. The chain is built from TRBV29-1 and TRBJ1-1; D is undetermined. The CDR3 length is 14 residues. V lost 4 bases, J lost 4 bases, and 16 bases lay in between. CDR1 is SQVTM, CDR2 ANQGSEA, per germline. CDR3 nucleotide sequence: TGCAGCGTTGCGGGAGGACCTTTAAGCACTGAAGCTTTCTTT. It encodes CSVAGGPLSTEAFF.

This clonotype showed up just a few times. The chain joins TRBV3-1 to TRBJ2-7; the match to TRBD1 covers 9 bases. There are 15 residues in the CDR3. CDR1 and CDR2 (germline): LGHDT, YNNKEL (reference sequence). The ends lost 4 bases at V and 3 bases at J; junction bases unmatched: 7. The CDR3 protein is CASSRGTGSIYEQYF. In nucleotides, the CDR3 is TGTGCCAGCAGCCGGGGGACAGGGAGCATCTACGAGCAGTACTTC.

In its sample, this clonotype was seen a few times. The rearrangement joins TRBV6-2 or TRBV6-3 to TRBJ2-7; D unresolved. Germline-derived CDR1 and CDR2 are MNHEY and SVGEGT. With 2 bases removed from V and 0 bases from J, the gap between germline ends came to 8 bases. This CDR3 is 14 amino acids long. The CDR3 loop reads CASSYAESSYEQYF. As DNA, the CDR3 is TGTGCCAGCAGTTACGCAGAAAGCTCCTACGAGCAGTACTTC.

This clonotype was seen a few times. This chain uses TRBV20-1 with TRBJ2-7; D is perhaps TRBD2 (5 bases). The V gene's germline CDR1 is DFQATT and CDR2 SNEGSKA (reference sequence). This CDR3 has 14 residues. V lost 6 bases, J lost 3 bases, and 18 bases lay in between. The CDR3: CSANPLVQVYEQYF. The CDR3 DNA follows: TGCAGTGCAAACCCACTAGTCCAGGTCTACGAGCAGTACTTC.

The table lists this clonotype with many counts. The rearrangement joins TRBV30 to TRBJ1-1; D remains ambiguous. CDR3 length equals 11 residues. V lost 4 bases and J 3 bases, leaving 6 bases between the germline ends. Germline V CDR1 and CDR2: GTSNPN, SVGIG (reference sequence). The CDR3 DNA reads TGTGCCTGGACAAGGGACACTGAAGCTTTCTTT. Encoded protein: CAWTRDTEAFF.

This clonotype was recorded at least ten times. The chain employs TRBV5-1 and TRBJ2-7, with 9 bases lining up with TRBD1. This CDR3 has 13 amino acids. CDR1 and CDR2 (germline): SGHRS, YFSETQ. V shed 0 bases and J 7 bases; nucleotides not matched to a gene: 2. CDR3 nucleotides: TGCGCCAGCAGCTTGGGGACAGGGGATGAGCAGTACTTC. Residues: CASSLGTGDEQYF.

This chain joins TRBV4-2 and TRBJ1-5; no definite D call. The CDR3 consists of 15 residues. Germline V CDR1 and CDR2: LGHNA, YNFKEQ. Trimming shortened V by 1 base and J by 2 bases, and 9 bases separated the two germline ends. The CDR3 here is CASSQGAPGNQPQHF. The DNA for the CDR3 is TGTGCCAGCAGCCAAGGGGCTCCTGGCAATCAGCCCCAGCATTTT.